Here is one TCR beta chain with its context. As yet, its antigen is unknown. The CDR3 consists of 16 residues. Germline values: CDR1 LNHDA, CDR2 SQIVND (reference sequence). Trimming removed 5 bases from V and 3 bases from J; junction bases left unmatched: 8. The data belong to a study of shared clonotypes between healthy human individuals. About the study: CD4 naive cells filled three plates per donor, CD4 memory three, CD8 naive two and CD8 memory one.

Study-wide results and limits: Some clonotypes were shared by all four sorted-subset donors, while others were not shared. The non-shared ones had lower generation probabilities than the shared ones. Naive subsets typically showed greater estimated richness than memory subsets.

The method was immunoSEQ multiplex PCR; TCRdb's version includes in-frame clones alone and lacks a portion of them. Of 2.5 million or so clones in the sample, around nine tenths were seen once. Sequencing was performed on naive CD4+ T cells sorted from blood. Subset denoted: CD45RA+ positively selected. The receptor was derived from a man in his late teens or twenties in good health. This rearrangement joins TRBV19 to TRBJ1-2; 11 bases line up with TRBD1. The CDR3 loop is CASSLGWTGGHYGYTF. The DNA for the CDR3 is TGTGCCAGTAGTCTGGGATGGACAGGGGGCCACTATGGCTACACCTTC. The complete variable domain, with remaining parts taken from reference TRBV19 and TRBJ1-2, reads DGGITQSPKYLFRKEGQNVTLSCEQNLNHDAMYWYRQDPGQGLRLIYYSQIVNDFQKGDIAEGYSVSREKKESFPLTVTSAQKNPTAFYLCASSLGWTGGHYGYTFGSGTRLTVV.